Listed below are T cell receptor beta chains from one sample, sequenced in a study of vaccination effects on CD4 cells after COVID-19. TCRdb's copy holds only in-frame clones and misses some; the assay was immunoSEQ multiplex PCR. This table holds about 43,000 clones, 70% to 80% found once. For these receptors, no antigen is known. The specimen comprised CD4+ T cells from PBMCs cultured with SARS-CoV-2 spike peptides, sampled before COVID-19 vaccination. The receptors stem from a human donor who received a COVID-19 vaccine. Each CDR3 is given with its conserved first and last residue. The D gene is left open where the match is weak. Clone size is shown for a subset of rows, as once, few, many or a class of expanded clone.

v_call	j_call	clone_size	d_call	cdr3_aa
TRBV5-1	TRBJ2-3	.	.	CASSLGPELHGTDTQYF
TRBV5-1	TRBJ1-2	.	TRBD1	CASSPTRTGADGYTF
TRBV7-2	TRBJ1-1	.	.	CASSIRMQGEAFF
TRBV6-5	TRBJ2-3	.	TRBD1	CASRVGRGQQDTQYF
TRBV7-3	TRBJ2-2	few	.	CASSFKGQGELFF
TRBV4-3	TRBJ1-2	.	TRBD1	CASSQTDRGYGYTF
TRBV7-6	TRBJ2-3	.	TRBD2	CASGEGDTQYF
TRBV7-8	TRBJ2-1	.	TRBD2	CASSGRRGGSYNEQFF
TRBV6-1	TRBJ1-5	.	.	CASSDGAGEHQPQHF
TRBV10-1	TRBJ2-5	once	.	CASSDGQETQYF
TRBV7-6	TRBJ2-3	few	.	CASSSFPGYTDTQYF
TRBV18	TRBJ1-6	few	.	CASSPDRGENSPLHF
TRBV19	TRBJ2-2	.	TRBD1	CASSQTGGNTGELFF
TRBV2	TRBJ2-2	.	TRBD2	CASRGDKRGGWTGELFF
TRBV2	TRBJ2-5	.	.	CASGMNQETQYF
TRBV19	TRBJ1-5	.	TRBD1	CATSRDRGGNQPQHF